This passage covers 21 T cell receptor beta chains from one sample sequenced in a study of OX40 agonist ivuxolimab in advanced cancers. TCRdb's table, derived via immunoSEQ multiplex PCR, lists solely in-frame clones and lacks some. The sample includes about 33,000 clones, about 81% of them seen just once. The source material was CD4+ or CD8+ T cells sorted from blood, sampled in a trial of the OX40 agonist ivuxolimab. These receptor sequences come from an adult with an advanced solid tumor such as melanoma, head and neck, liver or kidney cancer.

CDR3 protein: CASGGGELFF. DNA of the CDR3: TGTGCCAGCGGGGGTGGGGAGCTGTTTTTT. J is TRBJ2-2 and V is TRBV27; D may match TRBD1 or TRBD2 (5 bases each). Trimming stripped 8 bases from V and 8 bases from J, with 6 bases between. The CDR3 loop spans 10 amino acids. Germline loops: CDR1 MNHEY, CDR2 SMNVEV (reference sequence).

V gene TRBV28 combines with J gene TRBJ1-5; 9 nucleotides match TRBD1. Germline trimming cut 1 base from V and 0 bases from J; bases unmatched to any gene: 10. Germline CDR1 is MDHEN and CDR2 is SYDVKM. This CDR3 spans 19 amino acids. This CDR3 reads CASSLSFNRGRHSNQPQHF. The CDR3 coding sequence is TGTGCCAGCAGTTTATCGTTTAACAGGGGGCGACATAGCAATCAGCCCCAGCATTTT.

This clone was recorded once. This rearrangement joins TRBV28 to TRBJ2-2; no definite D call. The V gene lost 2 bases and the J gene lost 1 base, with 8 bases spanning the gap. The germline V gene encodes CDR1 MDHEN and CDR2 SYDVKM. There are 15 residues in the CDR3. The CDR3 reads CASSLRRKNTGELFF. Written as DNA, the CDR3 is TGTGCCAGCAGTTTAAGGCGGAAGAACACCGGGGAGCTGTTTTTT.

The J gene is TRBJ1-3, the V gene TRBV7-3; D unresolved. The CDR3 contains 12 residues. From germline, CDR1 is SGHTA and CDR2 FQGTGA. The V end lost 5 bases, the J end lost 5 bases, and 7 bases lay between the germline ends. The CDR3: CASSPQRNTIYF. CDR3 nucleotides: TGTGCCAGCAGCCCTCAGCGAAACACCATATATTTT.

This chain joins TRBV5-6 and TRBJ1-1; possibly TRBD1 for D (6 bases). Germline V gene data show CDR1 as SGHDT and CDR2 as YYEEEE. Trimming shortened V by 3 bases and J by 3 bases, and 15 bases separated the two germline ends. This CDR3 comprises 15 residues. CDR3 amino acids: CASSWDGRGYTEAFF. The DNA for the CDR3 is TGTGCCAGCAGCTGGGATGGCAGGGGCTACACTGAAGCTTTCTTT.

J is TRBJ1-5 and V is TRBV5-1; TRBD1 matches 7 bases. This CDR3 region has 15 residues. The trim removed 2 bases at V and 0 bases at J, leaving 2 bases unmatched. The V gene's germline CDR1 is SGHRS and CDR2 YFSETQ. The CDR3 nucleotides are TGCGCCAGCAGCTTCGGGACAGCTAGCAATCAGCCCCAGCATTTT. Encoded protein: CASSFGTASNQPQHF.

The rearrangement joins TRBV9 to TRBJ2-3; 10 bases fit TRBD2. J was trimmed by 4 bases and V by 3 bases; bases with no gene match: 5. The CDR3 consists of 15 residues. Germline values: CDR1 SGDLS, CDR2 YYNGEE. The CDR3, as DNA: TGTGCCAGCAGCGCAACTAGCGGGAAGGCAGATACGCAGTATTTT. Protein: CASSATSGKADTQYF.

V and J are TRBV7-6 and TRBJ2-7, with no clear D. CDR1 and CDR2 from the germline V gene are SGHVS and FNYEAQ. V lost 6 bases, J lost 5 bases, and 14 bases lay in between. The length of the CDR3 is 13 residues. Here the CDR3 DNA reads TGTGCCAGCAGTGGCGGACGGCTCCACGAGCAGTACTTC. This encodes CASSGGRLHEQYF.

The chain recombines TRBV20-1 with TRBJ1-1, with TRBD1 as a possible D gene (5 bases). Germline V gene data show CDR1 as DFQATT and CDR2 as SNEGSKA (reference sequence). Trimming cost V 6 bases and J 7 bases, with 12 bases left between them. This CDR3 contains 11 residues. CDR3 amino acids: CSAPWGGEAFF. For the CDR3, the DNA is TGCAGTGCGCCCTGGGGGGGTGAAGCTTTCTTT.

The chain is built from TRBV6-6 and TRBJ2-5; tentatively, D is TRBD1 (5 bases). The J call is uncertain, as TRBJ2-7 better fits the DNA end. In germline, CDR1 is MNHNY, CDR2 SVGAGI (reference sequence). CDR3 length: 14 amino acids. Written as DNA, the CDR3 is TGTGCCAGCAGCCAAAGGGGTTCTGGGAACGAGCAGTACTTC. Protein sequence: CASSQRGSGNEQYF.

This rearrangement joins TRBV2 to TRBJ2-5, with D unclear. Germline V gene data show CDR1 as SNHLY and CDR2 as FYNNEI. There are 11 residues in the CDR3. V was shortened by 7 bases and J by 5 bases, with 8 bases between the two germline ends. The CDR3 DNA reads TGTGCCAGCACCAACCGGGAGACCCAGTACTTC. Its protein is CASTNRETQYF.

The genes are TRBV28 and TRBJ1-6; 11 nucleotides agree with TRBD1. V gave up 3 bases and J gave up 8 bases; unmatched junction bases: 3. The germline V gene has CDR1 MDHEN and CDR2 SYDVKM. The CDR3 consists of 15 residues. The DNA for the CDR3 is TGTGCCAGCAGTTTCCCGGGACAGGGGGATTCACCCCTCCACTTT. This codes for CASSFPGQGDSPLHF.

The count of this clone is one. The genes are TRBV4-1 and TRBJ1-1; maybe TRBD1 (6 bases). This CDR3 is 20 amino acids long. V lost 0 bases to trimming and J lost 5 bases, with 28 bases between them. Per germline, CDR1 MGHRA and CDR2 YSYEKL. The CDR3 DNA sequence: TGCGCCAGCAGCCAAGAGGGGGCACTCCGGGATTACTCTAGGAGGACTGAAGCTTTCTTT. Encoded protein: CASSQEGALRDYSRRTEAFF.

This clone has just a few counts. This chain connects TRBV28 to TRBJ2-2; no clear D gene. V was cut by 4 bases and J by 0 bases, with 12 bases left in between. Per germline, CDR1 MDHEN and CDR2 SYDVKM. The CDR3 is 16 residues long. The CDR3 loop reads CASSYVRAANTGELFF. The CDR3 bases are TGTGCCAGCAGTTACGTCCGGGCCGCGAACACCGGGGAGCTGTTTTTT.

This clone appeared once. The chain links TRBV4-3 to TRBJ2-7; D is possibly TRBD1 (6 bases). The V gene's germline CDR1 is LGHNA and CDR2 YSLEER. Trimming removed 1 base at V and 4 bases at J, with 8 bases between. The CDR3 extends over 13 amino acids. CDR3 loop: CASSQVGAYEQYF. Here the CDR3 DNA reads TGCGCCAGCAGCCAAGTGGGGGCTTACGAGCAGTACTTC.

The chain recombines TRBV11-2 with TRBJ2-1; 7 bases are a match to TRBD2. Germline loops: CDR1 SGHAT, CDR2 FQNNGV. Germline trimming cut 0 bases from V and 3 bases from J; bases unmatched to any gene: 5. The CDR3 totals 16 residues. CDR3 sequence (DNA): TGTGCCAGCAGCTTAGATATAAGCGGGATCTACAATGAGCAGTTCTTC. It encodes CASSLDISGIYNEQFF.

The rearrangement uses TRBV7-6 and TRBJ2-1; 10 bases match TRBD1. V was pared by 1 base and J by 8 bases, with 2 bases of the junction left unmatched. CDR1 SGHVS and CDR2 FNYEAQ come from the germline V gene. The CDR3 consists of 14 residues. This CDR3 is CASSLGTGGYEQFF. As DNA, the CDR3 is TGTGCCAGCAGCTTAGGGACAGGGGGATATGAGCAGTTCTTC. Filled out from reference TRBV7-6 and TRBJ2-1, the complete variable domain reads GAGVSQSPRYKVTKRGQDVALRCDPISGHVSLYWYRQALGQGPEFLTYFNYEAQQDKSGLPNDRFSAERPEGSISTLTIQRTEQRDSAMYRCASSLGTGGYEQFFGPGTRLTVL.

This chain uses TRBV6-1 with TRBJ2-7, with 7 positions matching TRBD2. Germline V gene lookup returns CDR1 MNHNS and CDR2 SASEGT. The length of the CDR3 is 16 residues. The junction had 8 bases not matched to a gene; V was cut back by 1 base and J by 2 bases. Here the CDR3 reads CASSEVTMSGAYEQYF. DNA of the CDR3: TGTGCCAGCAGTGAAGTAACTATGAGCGGGGCCTACGAGCAGTACTTC.

This chain uses TRBV14 with TRBJ1-5; weak D call: TRBD1 (5 bases). Between the trimmed V and J ends, which lost 3 bases and 9 bases, there was a span of 9 bases. The CDR3 sequence is 12 residues long. CDR1 and CDR2 (germline): SGHDN, FVKESK. CDR3 nucleotides: TGTGCCAGCAGCCAGGGGCGGGGGCCCCAGCATTTT. Amino acid sequence: CASSQGRGPQHF.

The chain couples TRBV5-1 to TRBJ2-7, with 7 bases that match TRBD1. The length of the CDR3 is 15 residues. V gave up 0 bases and J gave up 6 bases; unmatched junction bases: 9. Germline loops: CDR1 SGHRS, CDR2 YFSETQ. In DNA, the CDR3 is TGCGCCAGCAGCTTGGCCCAGGGGGTCCGACTCGAGCAGTACTTC. Protein product: CASSLAQGVRLEQYF.

The rearrangement links TRBV29-1 to TRBJ1-2; 8 positions agree with TRBD1. The CDR3 has 12 residues. Germline lookup yields CDR1 SQVTM and CDR2 ANQGSEA. The V segment lost 5 bases and the J segment 2 bases; nucleotides outside the gene matches: 1. CDR3 in amino acids: CSVYRGNYGYTF. CDR3 nucleotide sequence: TGCAGCGTTTACAGGGGGAACTATGGCTACACCTTC.